The clone carrying this TCR beta chain is a singleton in its sample. The antigen remains unidentified. Sorted-subset replicate PCR reactions contained 200 to 250 ng DNA, corresponding to around 30,000 T cell genomes. The method was immunoSEQ multiplex PCR; TCRdb's version includes in-frame clones alone and lacks a portion of them. The repertoire includes some 2,500,000 clones, 93% of them detected once, and approximately 0.36% sits in the top ten. CDR3 length equals 19 residues. V shed 0 bases, J shed 0 bases, and the junction held 6 bases outside the gene matches. Per the germline V gene, CDR1 is LGHNA and CDR2 is YSLEER. The sample is drawn from a study of shared clonotypes between healthy human individuals. Study-wide points: What rarefaction showed was incomplete sorted-subset sequencing despite large depth.

This chain uses TRBV4-3 with TRBJ2-1; the match to TRBD2 covers 12 bases. Sample: naive CD4+ T cells from PBMCs. The subset is: CD45RA+ positively selected. The sequence was obtained from a man between 18 and 35 years old in good health. Some clones in this sample may be carry-over from other donors' samples. The CDR3 DNA reads TGCGCCAGCAGCCAAGAATTTGTGGGACTAGCGGGCTCCTACAATGAGCAGTTCTTC. This encodes CASSQEFVGLAGSYNEQFF.